What follows are 13 T cell receptor beta chains derived from one specimen sequenced in a study of shared clonotypes between healthy human individuals. TCRdb's table, derived via immunoSEQ multiplex PCR, lists solely in-frame clones and lacks some. Of around 610,000 clones in the sample, around 96% were seen once. Naive CD8 cells lacked CD45RO and underwent positive selection for CCR7, leaving out terminally differentiated effector memory CD45RA+ cells. The sample was naive CD8+ T cells sorted from blood. These receptors were obtained from a young woman in good health.

This clone appeared a single time. The chain has TRBV30 and TRBJ1-1; unclear D gene. Germline loops: CDR1 GTSNPN, CDR2 SVGIG (reference sequence). This CDR3 has 11 residues. V was pared by 5 bases and J by 6 bases, with 10 bases between. The CDR3 reads CAWGSVPEAFF. CDR3 bases: TGTGCCTGGGGAAGTGTACCTGAAGCTTTCTTT.

The chain employs TRBV7-9 and TRBJ2-5, with D hard to call. Germline CDR1 reads SEHNR; CDR2 reads FQNEAQ (reference sequence). The ends were cut back, 5 bases at V and 4 bases at J, with 17 bases in the middle. CDR3 length equals 15 residues. The CDR3, as DNA: TGTGCCAGCAGCCCCCGAGGAGCCGATCGAGAGACCCAGTACTTC. This gives the protein CASSPRGADRETQYF. The whole variable domain, filled in from reference TRBV7-9 and TRBJ2-5, reads DTGVSQNPRHKITKRGQNVTFRCDPISEHNRLYWYRQTLGQGPEFLTYFQNEAQLEKSRLLSDRFSAERPKGSFSTLEIQRTEQGDSAMYLCASSPRGADRETQYFGPGTRLLVL.

The chain joins TRBV10-3 to TRBJ2-1; D call uncertain. V was clipped by 1 base and J by 6 bases, with 4 bases between them. The germline V gene has CDR1 ENHRY and CDR2 SYGVKD. This CDR3 spans 12 amino acids. Here the CDR3 reads CAISEWGNEQFF. DNA for the CDR3: TGTGCCATCAGTGAGTGGGGCAATGAGCAGTTCTTC.

The rearrangement links TRBV10-3 to TRBJ2-5, with D unclear. CDR1 is ENHRY and CDR2 is SYGVKD in the germline V gene. The V and J ends lost 4 bases and 2 bases respectively, with 14 bases between them. The CDR3 has 15 residues. CDR3 nucleotide sequence: TGTGCCATCAGTGGACCCGACCTTGGACAAGAGACCCAGTACTTC. Its protein is CAISGPDLGQETQYF.

The chain recombines TRBV28 with TRBJ2-1; D is perhaps TRBD2 (6 bases). The V and J ends lost 3 bases and 0 bases respectively, with 9 bases between them. The CDR3 has 15 amino acids. Germline V gene lookup returns CDR1 MDHEN and CDR2 SYDVKM. CDR3 sequence (DNA): TGTGCCAGCAGTTTCGACGGGAGCTCCTACAATGAGCAGTTCTTC. Translating it yields CASSFDGSSYNEQFF.

In its sample, this clone was seen once. The sample has other DNA sequences that encode this CDR3 too. The chain couples TRBV27 to TRBJ1-1; D gene ambiguous. This CDR3 contains 11 residues. Germline CDR1 MNHEY, CDR2 SMNVEV (reference sequence). V lost 7 bases and J 1 base, leaving 4 bases between the germline ends. The CDR3 sequence: CASTGNTEAFF. Written as DNA, the CDR3 is TGTGCCAGCACAGGGAACACTGAAGCTTTCTTT.

The rearrangement uses TRBV5-6 and TRBJ2-1; D call uncertain. CDR1 and CDR2 (germline): SGHDT, YYEEEE. The V end was cut by 0 bases, the J end by 5 bases, with 0 bases between. The CDR3 loop spans 11 amino acids. The CDR3 region is CASSLDNEQFF. The CDR3 DNA sequence: TGTGCCAGCAGCTTGGACAATGAGCAGTTCTTC.

The genes are TRBV5-4 and TRBJ1-4; a possible D gene is TRBD1 (5 bases). Germline V lookup: CDR1 SGHNT, CDR2 YYREEE (reference sequence). V was cut by 4 bases and J by 4 bases, with 11 bases left in between. The CDR3 runs to 14 residues. In DNA, the CDR3 is TGTGCCAGCAGCCTCCAGGGCAGTAATGAAAAACTGTTTTTT. Translation gives CASSLQGSNEKLFF.

This rearrangement joins TRBV28 to TRBJ2-7, with 7 positions matching TRBD1. CDR3 length equals 15 residues. Germline V gives CDR1 MDHEN, CDR2 SYDVKM. With 4 bases clipped from V and 0 bases from J, the junction kept 6 bases outside the gene matches. CDR3 bases: TGTGCCAGCAGTTCCCGACAGGGATCCTCCTACGAGCAGTACTTC. Protein sequence: CASSSRQGSSYEQYF.

The chain is built from TRBV28 and TRBJ2-1; D is perhaps TRBD2 (5 bases). Trimming took 5 bases from V and 5 from J, leaving 7 bases between them. The germline CDR1 and CDR2 sequences are MDHEN and SYDVKM. This CDR3 spans 12 amino acids. The CDR3: CASSRGDNEQFF. CDR3 coding DNA: TGTGCCAGCAGTCGGGGAGACAATGAGCAGTTCTTC.

The chain combines TRBV28 with TRBJ2-7, with 14 positions matching TRBD2. V shed 5 bases and J 7 bases; nucleotides not matched to a gene: 16. The CDR3 has 18 residues. Germline V lookup: CDR1 MDHEN, CDR2 SYDVKM. The chain's CDR3 is CASSHQIRLAGGFWEQYF. The CDR3 coding sequence is TGTGCCAGCAGTCATCAAATTAGACTAGCGGGAGGGTTTTGGGAGCAGTACTTC.

This clone was counted between two and nine times. The rearrangement uses TRBV6-4 and TRBJ1-1; D is ambiguous. CDR1 and CDR2 from the germline V gene are MRHNA and SNTAGT. The ends were cut back, 2 bases at V and 1 base at J, with 2 bases in the middle. CDR3 length: 12 amino acids. The CDR3 loop reads CASSDRNTEAFF. The CDR3 DNA sequence: TGTGCCAGCAGTGACAGGAACACTGAAGCTTTCTTT.

The rearrangement uses TRBV7-6 and TRBJ2-7; D unclear. The CDR3 is 12 residues long. V was trimmed by 5 bases and J by 3 bases, leaving 8 bases between them. Germline lookup yields CDR1 SGHVS and CDR2 FNYEAQ. As DNA, the CDR3 is TGTGCCAGCAGCCCAGGATTCTACGAGCAGTACTTC. Its translation: CASSPGFYEQYF.